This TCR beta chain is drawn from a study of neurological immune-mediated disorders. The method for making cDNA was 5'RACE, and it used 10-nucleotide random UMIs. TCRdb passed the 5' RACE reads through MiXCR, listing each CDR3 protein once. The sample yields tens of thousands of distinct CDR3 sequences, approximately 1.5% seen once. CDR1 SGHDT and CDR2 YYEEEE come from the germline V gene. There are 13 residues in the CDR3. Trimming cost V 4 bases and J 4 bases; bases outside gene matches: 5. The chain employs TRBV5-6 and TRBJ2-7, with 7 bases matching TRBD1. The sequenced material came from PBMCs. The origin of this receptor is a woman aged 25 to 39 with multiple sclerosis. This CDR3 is CASSAYRGYEQYF. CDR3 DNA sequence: TGTGCCAGCAGCGCCTACAGGGGTTACGAGCAGTACTTC.